These 22 T cell receptor beta chains were all obtained from the same sample, sequenced in a study of blood T cells in healthy people across ages. PCR was performed a second time for about 7 to 11 cycles using a sample-barcoded 5' primer and a J-beta primer mix. MiXCR, applied by TCRdb to the 5' RACE reads, yields one record per CDR3 protein. The table shows 800,000 or so distinct CDR3 sequences, with approximately 25% occurring only once. These same records also appear under a second study, on T cells of mothers and their children.

The sample consisted of blood. The receptors were sampled from a boy aged 5-17 years in good health.

The V and J genes are TRBV7-9 and TRBJ2-7, with TRBD1 matching 9 bases. Germline loops: CDR1 SEHNR, CDR2 FQNEAQ (reference sequence). The CDR3 runs 15 residues. J lost 6 bases, V lost 5 bases, and 11 bases had no gene match. CDR3: CASSTIVGTGSEQYF. In DNA form, the CDR3 reads TGTGCCAGCAGCACCATAGTGGGGACAGGGAGCGAGCAGTACTTC. The whole variable domain, remainder taken from reference TRBV7-9 and TRBJ2-7, is DTGVSQNPRHKITKRGQNVTFRCDPISEHNRLYWYRQTLGQGPEFLTYFQNEAQLEKSRLLSDRFSAERPKGSFSTLEIQRTEQGDSAMYLCASSTIVGTGSEQYFGPGTRLTVT.

The chain recombines TRBV6-4 with TRBJ1-6; D is unresolved. This CDR3 contains 13 residues. Trimming left V 6 bases short and J 8 bases short, with 11 bases between. CDR1 and CDR2 from the germline V gene are MRHNA and SNTAGT. In DNA, the CDR3 is TGTGCCAGCAGACTCGGATCGGATTCACCCCTCCACTTT. This sequence encodes CASRLGSDSPLHF.

CDR3 coding DNA: TGTGCCAGCAGGCAAGCCGGGACAGGGAACACCGGGGAGCTGTTTTTT. Protein sequence: CASRQAGTGNTGELFF. This sequence joins TRBV12-3 or TRBV12-4 and TRBJ2-2; 8 nucleotides match TRBD1. The trim removed 6 bases at V and 1 base at J, leaving 7 bases unmatched. This CDR3 contains 16 residues.

In this sample, this clonotype turned up a few times. V and J are TRBV19 and TRBJ2-7, with D possibly being TRBD2 (5 bases). V was cut by 3 bases and J by 3 bases, with 15 bases left in between. The CDR3 length is 15 residues. Germline V gene lookup returns CDR1 LNHDA and CDR2 SQIVND (reference sequence). The CDR3 protein is CASSITGSLNYEQYF. CDR3 in DNA: TGTGCCAGTAGTATTACGGGGTCCCTCAACTACGAGCAGTACTTC. Full variable domain (rest looked up from reference TRBV19 and TRBJ2-7): DGGITQSPKYLFRKEGQNVTLSCEQNLNHDAMYWYRQDPGQGLRLIYYSQIVNDFQKGDIAEGYSVSREKKESFPLTVTSAQKNPTAFYLCASSITGSLNYEQYFGPGTRLTVT.

The chain carries TRBV6-2 or TRBV6-3 and TRBJ2-4; 9 nucleotides align to TRBD2. Germline CDR1 reads MNHEY; CDR2 reads SVGEGT. V trimming: 6 bases; J trimming: 3 bases; junction bases outside the gene matches: 9. CDR3 length: 16 amino acids. The CDR3 sequence: CASSSLGREGKNIQYF. The CDR3 coding sequence is TGTGCCAGCAGCTCCCTAGGGCGGGAGGGCAAAAACATTCAGTACTTC.

This clonotype was detected a few times. This sequence joins TRBV29-1 and TRBJ2-5; D not resolved. Trimming cost V 3 bases and J 4 bases, with 12 bases left between them. Germline V gene sequence: CDR1 SQVTM, CDR2 ANQGSEA. This CDR3 has 13 residues. This CDR3 is CSVEPRFLETQYF. CDR3 DNA sequence: TGCAGCGTTGAGCCCAGGTTCTTAGAGACCCAGTACTTC.

This clonotype turned up a few times. The chain joins TRBV29-1 to TRBJ2-5; possible D gene TRBD1, 5 bases. The assigned J gene may be wrong: the sequence end matches TRBJ2-1 better. This CDR3 spans 14 amino acids. Germline assignment: CDR1 SQVTM and CDR2 ANQGSEA. CDR3 nucleotide sequence: TGCAGCGTTCGAGCCCAGGGCACCTACAATGAGCAGTTCTTC. Translated, it gives CSVRAQGTYNEQFF.

This clonotype was seen more than once but under ten times. The chain is built from TRBV29-1 and TRBJ2-7; D gene uncertain. CDR3 size: 13 residues. Looked up from germline, CDR1 is SQVTM and CDR2 is ANQGSEA. V lost 7 bases and J 4 bases, leaving 17 bases between the germline ends. The CDR3 sequence: CSAIWAGSYEQYF. The CDR3 DNA reads TGCAGCGCTATTTGGGCAGGCTCGTACGAGCAGTACTTC.

The chain combines TRBV9 with TRBJ1-6; 10 nucleotides agree with TRBD1. V shed 4 bases and J 5 bases; nucleotides not matched to a gene: 3. Germline V lookup: CDR1 SGDLS, CDR2 YYNGEE. The CDR3 runs to 15 residues. The CDR3, as DNA: TGTGCCAGCAGCCAAGGGACAGGGGATAATTCACCCCTCCACTTT. Translating it yields CASSQGTGDNSPLHF. The full variable domain, rest sourced from reference TRBV9 and TRBJ1-6, is DSGVTQTPKHLITATGQRVTLRCSPRSGDLSVYWYQQSLDQGLQFLIQYYNGEERAKGNILERFSAQQFPDLHSELNLSSLELGDSALYFCASSQGTGDNSPLHFGNGTRLTVT.

The CDR3 sequence is CATGTSGATAYEQYF. DNA of the CDR3: TGTGCCACCGGGACTAGCGGGGCGACTGCCTACGAGCAGTACTTC. The chain has TRBV19 and TRBJ2-7, with 13 bases that match TRBD2. Germline lookup yields CDR1 LNHDA and CDR2 SQIVND (reference sequence). Trimming removed 10 bases from V and 2 bases from J; junction bases left unmatched: 8. The CDR3 has 15 amino acids.

This chain connects TRBV7-9 to TRBJ2-7, with TRBD1 as a possible D gene (6 bases). The ends were cut back, 5 bases at V and 6 bases at J, with 8 bases in the middle. Germline-derived CDR1 and CDR2 are SEHNR and FQNEAQ (reference sequence). The CDR3 contains 11 residues. This CDR3 is CASSADSEQYF. In DNA form, the CDR3 reads TGTGCCAGCAGCGCGGACAGCGAGCAGTACTTC.

A few counts support this clonotype. J is TRBJ2-1 and V is TRBV20-1; D ambiguous. Trimming removed 0 bases at V and 6 bases at J, with 9 bases between. Germline V gene data show CDR1 as DFQATT and CDR2 as SNEGSKA (reference sequence). This CDR3 has 13 amino acids. In nucleotides, the CDR3 is TGCAGTGCTAGAGAGGGCAGGCCCAATGAGCAGTTCTTC. Translation gives CSAREGRPNEQFF.

This clonotype was recorded a few times. The V call is TRBV12-3 or TRBV12-4, the J call TRBJ2-7, with D possibly being TRBD1 (6 bases). The V end lost 6 bases, the J end lost 0 bases, and 12 bases lay between the germline ends. The CDR3 extends over 14 amino acids. The CDR3 protein is CASRKDRTSYEQYF. The DNA for the CDR3 is TGTGCCAGCAGAAAAGACAGGACCTCCTACGAGCAGTACTTC.

The CDR3 DNA follows: TGCAGTATAAGAGGGAACGCCAAAAACATTCAGTACTTC. It codes for CSIRGNAKNIQYF. The J gene is TRBJ2-4, the V gene TRBV20-1, with D possibly TRBD2 on 5 matching bases. This CDR3 has 13 residues. The ends were cut back, 8 bases at V and 1 base at J, with 12 bases in the middle. Germline values: CDR1 DFQATT, CDR2 SNEGSKA (reference sequence).

A few counts support this clonotype. V is TRBV5-1 and J is TRBJ2-5; D is uncertain. V was clipped by 4 bases and J by 2 bases, with 15 bases between them. The CDR3 extends over 15 amino acids. Germline-derived CDR1 and CDR2 are SGHRS and YFSETQ. The chain's CDR3 is CASSPVGAVQETQYF. CDR3 in DNA: TGCGCCAGCAGCCCAGTGGGCGCGGTGCAAGAGACCCAGTACTTC.

J is TRBJ2-3 and V is TRBV20-1; D perhaps matches TRBD1 (5 bases). The CDR3 covers 15 residues. The germline gives CDR1 DFQATT, CDR2 SNEGSKA (reference sequence). The V end was cut by 4 bases, the J end by 2 bases, with 16 bases between. CDR3 nucleotides: TGCAGTGCTACCACCTCAGGGAAGCCCACAGATACGCAGTATTTT. Translating gives CSATTSGKPTDTQYF.

This clonotype has only a few counts. The V call is TRBV28, the J call TRBJ2-7; perhaps TRBD2 as D (6 bases). The CDR3 is 15 amino acids. V was shortened by 4 bases and J by 4 bases, with 17 bases between the two germline ends. Germline CDR1 is MDHEN and CDR2 is SYDVKM. The CDR3 sequence: CASSSPGLLTYEQYF. As DNA, the CDR3 is TGTGCCAGCAGTTCCCCGGGACTCCTAACTTACGAGCAGTACTTC.

The chain joins TRBV29-1 to TRBJ2-1; D unclear. The length of the CDR3 is 12 residues. V was pared by 4 bases and J by 9 bases, with 13 bases between. Germline CDR1 reads SQVTM; CDR2 reads ANQGSEA. The CDR3, as DNA: TGCAGCGTTGTGGTGACACCGTCTGAGCAGTTCTTC. Its translation is CSVVVTPSEQFF.

This clonotype was detected only a few times. V usage is TRBV12-3 or TRBV12-4 and J usage is TRBJ2-3, with TRBD2 matching over 10 bases. This CDR3 region has 15 residues. V was pared by 3 bases and J by 4 bases, with 4 bases of the junction left unmatched. DNA for the CDR3: TGTGCCAGCAGTTTCTGGAGCGGGGGGGCAGATACGCAGTATTTT. Its protein is CASSFWSGGADTQYF.

This clonotype appeared many times. CDR3 nucleotide sequence: TGTGCCAGCAGCCAAGAACAGGGGGTAAACTATGGCTACACCTTC. Residues: CASSQEQGVNYGYTF. V and J are TRBV4-2 and TRBJ1-2; 8 bases are shared with TRBD1. V dropped 0 bases and J dropped 2; count of bases not matched to a gene: 2. The CDR3 totals 15 residues. Germline assignment: CDR1 LGHNA and CDR2 YNFKEQ.

In regard to this clonotype: At one boundary the junction diverges from the germline segment, which might be a read error. For the CDR3, the DNA is TGCAGCGCCTTCCCCGGGACAGGGCCCCACGAGCATTACTTC. Amino acid sequence: CSAFPGTGPHEHYF. The chain is built from TRBV29-1 and TRBJ2-7, with 9 bases matching TRBD1. The CDR3 spans 14 residues. CDR1 is SQVTM, CDR2 ANQGSEA, per germline.

This clonotype came up a few times. This chain joins TRBV6-6 and TRBJ1-2; D not certain. The CDR3 consists of 13 residues. Germline assignment: CDR1 MNHNY and CDR2 SVGAGI (reference sequence). Trimming removed 7 bases at V and 4 bases at J, with 13 bases between. CDR3 sequence reads: CASTLPSLYGYTF. The CDR3 coding sequence is TGTGCCAGCACCCTACCGTCACTCTATGGCTACACCTTC.